Following are 13 T cell receptor beta chains from one sample sequenced in a study of shared clonotypes between healthy human individuals. The method was immunoSEQ multiplex PCR; TCRdb's version includes in-frame clones alone and lacks a portion of them. The table shows 80,000 to 100,000 clones, with about 70% occurring only once. Sequencing was performed on memory CD8+ T cells sorted from blood. As to subset: CD45RO+ cells pooled with CCR7-negative TemRA cells. The receptors derive from a man under 40 in good health.

This chain links TRBV6-1 with TRBJ2-3, with D perhaps matching TRBD1 (5 bases). Trimming pared 6 bases from V and 2 bases from J, leaving 6 bases between. The CDR3 consists of 12 residues. Germline V lookup: CDR1 MNHNS, CDR2 SASEGT. The CDR3 region is CASRTDTDTQYF. The CDR3 nucleotides are TGTGCCAGCAGGACAGACACAGATACGCAGTATTTT.

This clone was counted many times. This chain connects TRBV7-9 to TRBJ1-5; the D gene is possibly TRBD1 (5 bases). V was clipped by 5 bases and J by 6 bases, with 14 bases between them. The CDR3 length is 14 residues. Per germline, CDR1 SEHNR and CDR2 FQNEAQ (reference sequence). The CDR3 nucleotides are TGTGCCAGCAGCCTAGACAGCGCTCGTCAGCCCCAGCATTTT. This encodes CASSLDSARQPQHF.

This clone appeared many times. The chain combines TRBV6-4 with TRBJ2-1; 10 nucleotides line up with TRBD2. Losses at the gene ends were 5 bases for V and 5 bases for J; bases not matched to a gene: 6. The V gene's germline CDR1 is MRHNA and CDR2 SNTAGT. The CDR3 has 15 residues. The DNA for the CDR3 is TGTGCCAGCAGTCCTAGCGGGAGCCTTCACAATGAGCAGTTCTTC. It specifies CASSPSGSLHNEQFF.

The genes are TRBV19 and TRBJ2-1; 13 bases map to TRBD2. V lost 0 bases and J lost 4; bases outside the gene matches: 6. Germline loops: CDR1 LNHDA, CDR2 SQIVND (reference sequence). The CDR3 covers 18 residues. CDR3 protein: CASSIDHGLAGAYNEQFF. The CDR3 DNA follows: TGTGCCAGTAGTATAGACCACGGACTAGCGGGAGCGTACAATGAGCAGTTCTTC.

The chain couples TRBV16 to TRBJ2-7; TRBD1 or TRBD2 may be the D gene (6 bases each). Trimming pared 4 bases from V and 3 bases from J, leaving 13 bases between. The CDR3 runs 14 residues. Germline CDR1 is KGHSY and CDR2 is FQNENV. CDR3 nucleotide sequence: TGTGCCAGCAGCCCGGGGGCGGGGTACTACGAGCAGTACTTC. It encodes CASSPGAGYYEQYF.

This clone was recorded only once. This chain connects TRBV21-1 to TRBJ2-2; the D call TRBD1 from the table was never checked on the DNA. TRBV21-1 is assigned pseudogene status. This CDR3 has 16 amino acids. The CDR3 DNA reads TGTGCCAGCATCACTCTCCTCGCAGGAAGCACCGGGGAGCTGTTTTTT. As protein: CASITLLAGSTGELFF.

The rearrangement uses TRBV11-2 and TRBJ2-2; D not certain. The CDR3 sequence is 15 residues long. The germline gives CDR1 SGHAT, CDR2 FQNNGV. Trimming took off 4 bases at V and 0 bases at J, with 9 bases between the two ends. As DNA, the CDR3 is TGTGCCAGCAGCTCACATCGGACGAACACCGGGGAGCTGTTTTTT. Its protein product is CASSSHRTNTGELFF.

This clone was recorded once. The chain couples TRBV10-1 to TRBJ2-1, with TRBD2 matching over 9 bases. V lost 0 bases to trimming and J lost 3 bases; unmatched junction nucleotides: 3. The CDR3 length is 16 residues. Germline CDR1 reads WNHNN; CDR2 reads SYGVQD (reference sequence). CDR3 sequence (DNA): TGCGCCAGCAGTGAGTCATCTAGCGGGATCTACAATGAGCAGTTCTTC. Translation: CASSESSSGIYNEQFF.

The chain is built from TRBV10-3 and TRBJ2-2; no clear D. This CDR3 is built from 16 residues. V gave up 0 bases and J gave up 1 base, with 9 bases separating them. The germline V gene has CDR1 ENHRY and CDR2 SYGVKD. The CDR3 region is CAISESTARNTGELFF. As DNA, the CDR3 is TGTGCCATCAGTGAGTCAACAGCTAGGAACACCGGGGAGCTGTTTTTT.

J is TRBJ2-2 and V is TRBV7-8; D not certain. Germline V gene sequence: CDR1 SGHVS, CDR2 FQNEAQ. Deletions cut 5 bases from V and 7 bases from J, with 5 bases between. This CDR3 spans 11 amino acids. CDR3 protein: CASSNHGELFF. CDR3 sequence (DNA): TGTGCCAGCAGCAATCACGGGGAGCTGTTTTTT.

This chain joins TRBV28 and TRBJ1-2, with D possibly matching TRBD1 (6 bases). The CDR3 sequence is 12 residues long. CDR1 is MDHEN, CDR2 SYDVKM, per germline. Between the trimmed V and J ends, which lost 10 bases and 7 bases, there was a span of 16 bases. The CDR3, as DNA: TGTGCCACCCAAACAGGGAGAAGTGGCTACACCTTC. Protein sequence: CATQTGRSGYTF.

This sequence joins TRBV5-1 and TRBJ2-3; no clear D gene. This CDR3 has 13 residues. CDR1 SGHRS and CDR2 YFSETQ come from the germline V gene. Trimming took off 4 bases at V and 0 bases at J, with 6 bases between the two ends. The CDR3: CASSLMSTDTQYF. The DNA of the CDR3 is TGCGCCAGCAGCCTAATGAGCACAGATACGCAGTATTTT. Filled out from reference TRBV5-1 and TRBJ2-3, the complete variable domain reads KAGVTQTPRYLIKTRGQQVTLSCSPISGHRSVSWYQQTPGQGLQFLFEYFSETQRNKGNFPGRFSGRQFSNSRSEMNVSTLELGDSALYLCASSLMSTDTQYFGPGTRLTVL.

This clone was seen just once. V is TRBV4-2 and J is TRBJ1-2, with D possibly TRBD1 on 5 matching bases. This CDR3 has 14 residues. The germline V gene encodes CDR1 LGHNA and CDR2 YNFKEQ. Trimming took 5 bases from V and 3 from J, leaving 13 bases between them. The CDR3 loop is CASSSGDGDYGYTF. In nucleotides, the CDR3 is TGTGCCAGCAGCTCCGGGGACGGGGACTATGGCTACACCTTC.